This T cell receptor beta chain comes out of a study of PD-1 blockade in classical Hodgkin lymphoma. Noted time point: cycle 4 day 1 (C4D1), after five to seven weeks of nivolumab. After autologous stem cell transplantation all patients relapsed, and prior brentuximab vedotin exposure differed between cohorts. The best responses consisted of complete response, partial response or progressive disease. This CDR3 is 13 amino acids long. Deletions cut 4 bases from V and 0 bases from J, with 7 bases between. Germline CDR1 SGHDT, CDR2 YYEEEE. A note on this clone: Its cognate antigen is unknown.

The table came from immunoSEQ multiplex PCR; TCRdb's copy has only in-frame clones and leaves some out. The profile shows around 30,000 clones, around 68% of them singletons. Study-level results: Only CD4+ TCR diversity, not CD8+, had risen significantly by C4D1. Reports described newly diagnosed patients as having lower baseline TCR diversity than healthy donors. Some patients began nivolumab under 1 year after ASCT. These patients were excluded from later analyses.

The material was peripheral blood mononuclear cells (PBMCs), obtained before the fourth cycle of nivolumab. The source of this sequence is a human donor with classical Hodgkin lymphoma. The chain links TRBV5-6 to TRBJ1-1; D uncertain. Here the CDR3 reads CASSLNVNTEAFF. Written as DNA, the CDR3 is TGTGCCAGCAGCCTCAACGTGAACACTGAAGCTTTCTTT.